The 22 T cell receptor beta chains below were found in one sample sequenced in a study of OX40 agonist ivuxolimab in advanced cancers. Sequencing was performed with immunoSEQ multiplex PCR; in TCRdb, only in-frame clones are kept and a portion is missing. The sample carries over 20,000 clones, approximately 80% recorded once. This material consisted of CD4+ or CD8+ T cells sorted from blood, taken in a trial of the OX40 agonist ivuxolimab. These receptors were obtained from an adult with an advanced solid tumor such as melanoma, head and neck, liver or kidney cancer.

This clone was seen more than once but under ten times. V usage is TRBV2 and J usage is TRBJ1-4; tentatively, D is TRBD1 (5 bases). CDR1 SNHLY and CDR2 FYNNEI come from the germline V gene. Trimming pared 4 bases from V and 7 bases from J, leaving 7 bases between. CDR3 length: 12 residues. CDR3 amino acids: CASSVTVEKLFF. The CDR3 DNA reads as TGTGCCAGCAGTGTGACAGTTGAAAAACTGTTTTTT.

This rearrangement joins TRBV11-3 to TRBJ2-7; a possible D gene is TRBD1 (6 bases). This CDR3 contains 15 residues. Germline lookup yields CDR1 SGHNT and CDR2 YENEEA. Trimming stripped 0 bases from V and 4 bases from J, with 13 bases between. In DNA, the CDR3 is TGTGCCAGCAGCTTAGATCGAGGGGGAAGGTACGAGCAGTACTTC. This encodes CASSLDRGGRYEQYF.

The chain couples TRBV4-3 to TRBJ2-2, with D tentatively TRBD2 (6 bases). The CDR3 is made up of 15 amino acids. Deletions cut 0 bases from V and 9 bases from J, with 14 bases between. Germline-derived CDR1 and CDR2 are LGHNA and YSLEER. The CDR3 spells CASSQERREKRELFF. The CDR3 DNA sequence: TGCGCCAGCAGCCAAGAGAGGAGGGAGAAGAGGGAGCTGTTTTTT.

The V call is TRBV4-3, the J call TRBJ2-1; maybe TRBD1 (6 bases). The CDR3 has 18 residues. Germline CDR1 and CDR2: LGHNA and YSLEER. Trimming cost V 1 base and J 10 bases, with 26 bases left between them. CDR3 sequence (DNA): TGCGCCAGCAGCCAAGCTTCCTCGGGACACCTACTTAGCCCAGAGCAGTTCTTC. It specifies CASSQASSGHLLSPEQFF.

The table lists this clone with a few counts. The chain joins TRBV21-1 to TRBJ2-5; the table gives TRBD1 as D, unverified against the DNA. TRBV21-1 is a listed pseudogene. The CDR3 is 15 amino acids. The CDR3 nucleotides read TGTGCCAGCAGTCCGGGACAGGGGGTCCGAGAGACCCAGTACTTC. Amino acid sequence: CASSPGQGVRETQYF.

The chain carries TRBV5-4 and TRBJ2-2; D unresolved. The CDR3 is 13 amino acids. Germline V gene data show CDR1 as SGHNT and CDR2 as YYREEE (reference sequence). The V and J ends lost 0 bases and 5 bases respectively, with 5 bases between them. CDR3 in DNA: TGTGCCAGCAGCTTGGTGGGTACCGGGGAGCTGTTTTTT. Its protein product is CASSLVGTGELFF.

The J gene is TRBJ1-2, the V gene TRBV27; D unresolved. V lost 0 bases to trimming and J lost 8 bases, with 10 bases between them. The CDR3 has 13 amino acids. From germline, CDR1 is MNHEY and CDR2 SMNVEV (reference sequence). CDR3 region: CASSLSGLGGYTF. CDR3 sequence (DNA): TGTGCCAGCAGTTTATCGGGTTTGGGGGGCTACACCTTC.

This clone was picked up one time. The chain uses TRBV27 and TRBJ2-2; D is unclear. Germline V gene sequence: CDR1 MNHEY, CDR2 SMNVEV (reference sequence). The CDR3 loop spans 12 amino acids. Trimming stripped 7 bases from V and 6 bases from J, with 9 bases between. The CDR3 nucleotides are TGTGCCAGCAAGTTGTACGCCGGGGAGCTGTTTTTT. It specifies CASKLYAGELFF.

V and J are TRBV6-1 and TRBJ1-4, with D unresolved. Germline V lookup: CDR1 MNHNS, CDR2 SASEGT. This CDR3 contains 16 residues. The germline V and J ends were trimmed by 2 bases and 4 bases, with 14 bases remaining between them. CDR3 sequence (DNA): TGTGCCAGCAGTGAATTTAGGCAGCAGATTAATGAAAAACTGTTTTTT. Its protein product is CASSEFRQQINEKLFF.

The CDR3 is CASSLEGTADGYTF. The CDR3 DNA is TGTGCCAGCAGCTTAGAAGGAACAGCGGATGGCTACACCTTC. The chain carries TRBV7-2 and TRBJ1-2; D is unresolved. CDR3 length equals 14 residues. Germline V gene data show CDR1 as SGHTA and CDR2 as FQGNSA. Deletions cut 1 base from V and 6 bases from J, with 12 bases between. Drawing the rest from reference TRBV7-2 and TRBJ1-2, the complete variable domain is GAGVSQSPSNKVTEKGKDVELRCDPISGHTALYWYRQSLGQGLEFLIYFQGNSAPDKSGLPSDRFSAERTGGSVSTLTIQRTQQEDSAVYLCASSLEGTADGYTFGSGTRLTVV.

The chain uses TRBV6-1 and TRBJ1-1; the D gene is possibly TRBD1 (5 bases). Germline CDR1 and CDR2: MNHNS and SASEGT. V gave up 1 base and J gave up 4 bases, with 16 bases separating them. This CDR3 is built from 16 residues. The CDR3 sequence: CASSEGLGDSGTEAFF. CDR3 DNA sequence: TGTGCCAGCAGTGAAGGGCTGGGGGACTCGGGCACTGAAGCTTTCTTT.

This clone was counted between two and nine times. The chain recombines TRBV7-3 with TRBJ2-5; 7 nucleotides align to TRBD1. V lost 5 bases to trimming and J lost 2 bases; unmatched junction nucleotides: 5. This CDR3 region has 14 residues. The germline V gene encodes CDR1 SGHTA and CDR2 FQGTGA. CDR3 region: CASSPGGRQETQYF. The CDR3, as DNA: TGTGCCAGCAGCCCAGGGGGACGGCAAGAGACCCAGTACTTC.

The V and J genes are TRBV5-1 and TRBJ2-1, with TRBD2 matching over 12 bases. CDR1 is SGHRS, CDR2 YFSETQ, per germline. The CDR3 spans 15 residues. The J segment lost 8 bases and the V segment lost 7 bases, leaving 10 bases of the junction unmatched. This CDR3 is CASRNLAGGMDEQFF. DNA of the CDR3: TGCGCCAGCCGAAACCTAGCGGGGGGGATGGATGAGCAGTTCTTC.

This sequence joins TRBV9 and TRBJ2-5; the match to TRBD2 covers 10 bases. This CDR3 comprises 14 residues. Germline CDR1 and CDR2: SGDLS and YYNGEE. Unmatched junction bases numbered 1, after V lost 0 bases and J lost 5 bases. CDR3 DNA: TGTGCCAGCAGCGTAGGAGCGGGGGGGGAGACCCAGTACTTC. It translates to CASSVGAGGETQYF.

The CDR3 coding sequence is TGCGCCAGCACCCCGGCAGGGTTAGGGTACGAGCAGTACTTC. Translating gives CASTPAGLGYEQYF. V usage is TRBV5-1 and J usage is TRBJ2-7; D perhaps matches TRBD1 (5 bases). V was clipped by 6 bases and J by 4 bases, with 17 bases between them. This CDR3 is 14 amino acids long. CDR1 and CDR2 from the germline V gene are SGHRS and YFSETQ.

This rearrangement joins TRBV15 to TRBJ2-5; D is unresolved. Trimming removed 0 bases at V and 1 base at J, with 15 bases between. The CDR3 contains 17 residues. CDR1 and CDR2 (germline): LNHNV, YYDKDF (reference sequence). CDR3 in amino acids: CATSRDLGGLIQETQYF. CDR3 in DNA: TGTGCCACCAGCAGAGATTTGGGCGGCCTAATCCAAGAGACCCAGTACTTC.

The CDR3 spells CASSVGTGNTEAFF. The CDR3 coding sequence is TGTGCCAGCAGCGTAGGTACGGGGAACACTGAAGCTTTCTTT. This rearrangement joins TRBV9 to TRBJ1-1; no reliable D call. V was clipped by 0 bases and J by 1 base, with 7 bases between them. The CDR3 is made up of 14 amino acids. The germline V gene has CDR1 SGDLS and CDR2 YYNGEE.

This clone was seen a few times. Written as DNA, the CDR3 is TGTGCCAGCAGCTTGGACAGGGCGGGCTACACCTTC. Protein product: CASSLDRAGYTF. The genes are TRBV7-9 and TRBJ1-2; 8 positions agree with TRBD1. V was clipped by 3 bases and J by 8 bases; unmatched bases: 2. CDR1 and CDR2 (germline): SEHNR, FQNEAQ (reference sequence). This CDR3 is built from 12 residues. The full variable domain, completed using reference TRBV7-9 and TRBJ1-2, is DTGVSQNPRHKITKRGQNVTFRCDPISEHNRLYWYRQTLGQGPEFLTYFQNEAQLEKSRLLSDRFSAERPKGSFSTLEIQRTEQGDSAMYLCASSLDRAGYTFGSGTRLTVV.

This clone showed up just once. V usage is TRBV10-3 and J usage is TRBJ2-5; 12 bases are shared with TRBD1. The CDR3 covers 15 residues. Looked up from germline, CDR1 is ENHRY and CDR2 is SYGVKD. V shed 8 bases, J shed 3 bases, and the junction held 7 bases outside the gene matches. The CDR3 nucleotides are TGTGCCATCGGATCCGGGACAGGGGGCAAAGAGACCCAGTACTTC. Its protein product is CAIGSGTGGKETQYF.

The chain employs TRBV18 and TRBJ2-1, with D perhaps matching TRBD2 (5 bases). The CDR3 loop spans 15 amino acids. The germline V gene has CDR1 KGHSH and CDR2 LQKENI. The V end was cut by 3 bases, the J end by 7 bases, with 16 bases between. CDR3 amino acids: CASSPPMGSGNEQFF. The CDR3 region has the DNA TGTGCCAGCTCACCCCCCATGGGGAGTGGTAATGAGCAGTTCTTC.

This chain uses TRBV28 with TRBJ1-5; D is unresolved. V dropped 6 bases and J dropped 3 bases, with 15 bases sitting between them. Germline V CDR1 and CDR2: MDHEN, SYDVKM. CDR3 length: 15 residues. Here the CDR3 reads CASRPLTVNNQPQHF. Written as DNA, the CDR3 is TGTGCCAGCAGACCCCTGACTGTGAACAATCAGCCCCAGCATTTT.

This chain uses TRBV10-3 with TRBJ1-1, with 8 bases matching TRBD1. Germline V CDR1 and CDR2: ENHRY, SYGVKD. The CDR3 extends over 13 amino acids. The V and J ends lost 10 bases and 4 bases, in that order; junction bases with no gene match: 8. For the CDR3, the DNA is TGTGCCAGCAGACAGGGGTCGGGCACTGAAGCTTTCTTT. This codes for CASRQGSGTEAFF.